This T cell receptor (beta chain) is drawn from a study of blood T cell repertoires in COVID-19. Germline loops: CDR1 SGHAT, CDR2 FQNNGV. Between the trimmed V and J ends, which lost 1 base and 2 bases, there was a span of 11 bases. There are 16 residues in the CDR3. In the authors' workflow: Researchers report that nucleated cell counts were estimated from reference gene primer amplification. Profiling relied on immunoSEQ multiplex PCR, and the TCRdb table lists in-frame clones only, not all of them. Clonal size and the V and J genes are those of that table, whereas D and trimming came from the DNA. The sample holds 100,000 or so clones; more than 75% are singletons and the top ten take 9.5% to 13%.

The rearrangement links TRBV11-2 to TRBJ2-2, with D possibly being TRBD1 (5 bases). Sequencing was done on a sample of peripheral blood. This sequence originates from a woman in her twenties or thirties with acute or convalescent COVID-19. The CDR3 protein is CASSLVGRANTGELFF. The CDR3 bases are TGTGCCAGCAGCTTAGTGGGCAGGGCTAACACCGGGGAGCTGTTTTTT. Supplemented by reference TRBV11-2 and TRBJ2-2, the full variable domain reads EAGVAQSPRYKIIEKRQSVAFWCNPISGHATLYWYQQILGQGPKLLIQFQNNGVVDDSQLPKDRFSAERLKGVDSTLKIQPAKLEDSAVYLCASSLVGRANTGELFFGEGSRLTVL.